The 7 T cell receptor beta chains reported below all come from one sample, sequenced in a study of cytomegalovirus exposure and HLA in healthy donors. This PCR relied on a set of 60 Vbeta primers and 13 Jbeta primers. This table comes from immunoSEQ multiplex PCR, and its TCRdb copy is limited to in-frame clones, with some not included. The sample has more than 80,000 clones; roughly 63% are singletons. Sequenced input: PBMCs. All receptors come from a man aged 50 to 60 in good health and CMV-seronegative.

This chain joins TRBV5-1 and TRBJ2-3, with D maybe TRBD2 (5 bases). V lost 0 bases to trimming and J lost 1 base, with 12 bases between them. The CDR3 spans 16 residues. CDR1 is SGHRS, CDR2 YFSETQ, per germline. CDR3 loop: CASSLAPSRGTDTQYF. The CDR3 DNA is TGCGCCAGCAGCTTGGCCCCTAGCCGGGGCACAGATACGCAGTATTTT.

V usage is TRBV27 and J usage is TRBJ1-1; possible D gene TRBD1, 6 bases. V was shortened by 2 bases and J by 0 bases, with 13 bases between the two germline ends. This CDR3 is built from 16 residues. Germline V gene sequence: CDR1 MNHEY, CDR2 SMNVEV (reference sequence). CDR3: CASSLSGGRLNTEAFF. The CDR3 coding sequence is TGTGCCAGCAGTTTAAGCGGGGGCAGATTGAACACTGAAGCTTTCTTT.

This chain joins TRBV5-1 and TRBJ2-1; 10 nucleotides line up with TRBD2. The V segment lost 0 bases and the J segment 9 bases; nucleotides outside the gene matches: 6. The V gene's germline CDR1 is SGHRS and CDR2 YFSETQ. The CDR3 spans 15 residues. CDR3 DNA: TGCGCCAGCAGCTTGGGTCTAGCGGGGGAGGGTGAGCAGTTCTTC. Translating gives CASSLGLAGEGEQFF.

This chain links TRBV5-1 with TRBJ2-1, with 8 nucleotides matching TRBD1. Germline CDR1 is SGHRS and CDR2 is YFSETQ. V trimming: 4 bases; J trimming: 2 bases; junction bases outside the gene matches: 11. CDR3 length: 17 residues. DNA of the CDR3: TGCGCCAGCAGCCCCCGGGGAACAGGGGGACCCTACAATGAGCAGTTCTTC. Translated: CASSPRGTGGPYNEQFF.

For this clone: One junction end does not reproduce the germline sequence, and a read error may be involved. The rearrangement uses TRBV6-1 and TRBJ2-7, with no clear D. The CDR3 is 15 residues long. The germline gives CDR1 MNHNS, CDR2 SASEGT. CDR3 in amino acids: CASISDKASSHEQYF. The CDR3 coding sequence is TGTGCCAGCATTTCCGACAAGGCCTCCTCCCACGAGCAGTACTTC.

This chain links TRBV27 with TRBJ2-7; 9 nucleotides agree with TRBD1. In germline, CDR1 is MNHEY, CDR2 SMNVEV (reference sequence). The J segment lost 6 bases and the V segment lost 6 bases, leaving 0 bases of the junction unmatched. The CDR3 is 11 residues long. The DNA for the CDR3 is TGTGCCAGCAGGACAGGGGGCGAGCAGTACGTC. It encodes CASRTGGEQYV.

The chain combines TRBV7-2 with TRBJ2-5, with 11 positions matching TRBD1. Germline V lookup: CDR1 SGHTA, CDR2 FQGNSA. J lost 5 bases, V lost 8 bases, and 7 bases had no gene match. The length of the CDR3 is 14 residues. The CDR3 region has the DNA TGTGCCAGCTTCCGGACAGGGGGCGGTGAGACCCAGTACTTC. Amino acid sequence: CASFRTGGGETQYF.